The sample holds many counts of the clone carrying this TCR beta chain. Antigen specificity is unknown. This specimen belongs to a study of read filtering for tumor transcriptome and immune sequencing. Overall study: Among patients, some 17 were male and around 13 female, aged roughly 40 to 90 (mean about 66). RNA-seq yielded only about 80 to 1,400 TCR reads, IR-seq about 4 to 11 million. Transcriptome libraries were built from DNase-treated RNA. Study-wide results and caveats: This fraction held mixed bone marrow immune cells after CD138-negative sorting.

Trimming cost V 2 bases and J 7 bases, with 18 bases left between them. CDR3 length: 16 residues. The germline CDR1 and CDR2 sequences are MNHNY and SVGAGI (reference sequence). This library used around 400 ng RNA and molecular barcoded adaptors spanning alpha/delta and beta/gamma chains. TCRdb re-analysed the reads in MiXCR, keeping a single row per CDR3 protein. The table lists 35,000 to 55,000 distinct CDR3 sequences, approximately 12% of them singletons. This chain joins TRBV6-6 and TRBJ2-1, with D unclear. The receptor was derived from a donor at least 40 years old with multiple myeloma. The sequenced sample was a population of CD138-negative cells sorted from bone marrow. Written as DNA, the CDR3 is TGTGCCAGCAGTTACAACCCCCAGACGGGTGGTAATGAGCAGTTCTTC. As protein: CASSYNPQTGGNEQFF.